This entry lists 28 T cell receptor beta chains sequenced from one sample in a study of T cell repertoires in cytomegalovirus infection. One entry per CDR3 protein, called by TCRdb with MiXCR from the reads. The sample holds under 50,000 distinct CDR3 sequences, 20% to 25% seen once. What these receptors recognize is not known. Material: CD8+ T cells from cultured PBMCs, obtained from culture after CMV antigen stimulation. These TCRs come from a human donor in good health (CMV status not recorded). Some clones in this sample may be carry-over from other donors' samples.

The CDR3 bases are TGTGCCATCCAGGCGCCTGGGGAGCTGTTTTTT. Translation gives CAIQAPGELFF. V usage is TRBV10-3 and J usage is TRBJ2-2, with D hard to call. Germline loops: CDR1 ENHRY, CDR2 SYGVKD. There are 11 residues in the CDR3. Trimming removed 8 bases at V and 8 bases at J, with 9 bases between.

This clonotype was seen only a few times. The chain couples TRBV10-3 to TRBJ2-3; TRBD1 matches 12 bases. CDR1 ENHRY and CDR2 SYGVKD come from the germline V gene. Losses at the gene ends were 4 bases for V and 5 bases for J; bases not matched to a gene: 4. The CDR3 loop spans 15 amino acids. Here the CDR3 reads CAISAGTGGGDTQYF. CDR3 DNA sequence: TGTGCCATCAGTGCCGGGACAGGGGGCGGAGATACGCAGTATTTT.

The rearrangement links TRBV7-9 to TRBJ1-6, with 9 nucleotides matching TRBD1. The V segment lost 4 bases and the J segment 1 base; nucleotides outside the gene matches: 5. This CDR3 has 17 residues. Germline assignment: CDR1 SEHNR and CDR2 FQNEAQ (reference sequence). CDR3 nucleotides: TGTGCCAGCAGCTCGGGACAGGGCCTTTCCTATAATTCACCCCTCCACTTT. As protein: CASSSGQGLSYNSPLHF.

V usage is TRBV20-1 and J usage is TRBJ1-1, with a tentative D call TRBD1 (6 bases). CDR1 and CDR2 from the germline V gene are DFQATT and SNEGSKA (reference sequence). Deletions cut 3 bases from V and 5 bases from J, with 13 bases between. This CDR3 comprises 13 residues. The CDR3 DNA reads TGCAGTGCTAGGGGACAACAAGTAACTGAAGCTTTCTTT. The encoded protein is CSARGQQVTEAFF.

This CDR3 is CASSYPHTDQPQHF. CDR3 in DNA: TGTGCCAGCAGTTACCCGCACACGGATCAGCCCCAGCATTTT. This chain joins TRBV6-2 or TRBV6-3 and TRBJ1-5, with D uncertain. The CDR3 loop spans 14 amino acids. The ends were cut back, 2 bases at V and 5 bases at J, with 10 bases in the middle. Germline V gene data show CDR1 as MNHEY and CDR2 as SVGEGT.

This clonotype was recorded a few times. J is TRBJ1-1 and V is TRBV6-8, with a weak D call TRBD1 (5 bases). Germline CDR1 and CDR2: MNHGY and SAAAGT. Trimming took 0 bases from V and 3 from J, leaving 11 bases between them. The CDR3 has 15 amino acids. CDR3 protein: CASSYSGVGDTEAFF. As DNA, the CDR3 is TGTGCCAGCAGTTACTCAGGGGTAGGGGACACTGAAGCTTTCTTT.

This clonotype turned up a few times. The chain links TRBV29-1 to TRBJ2-7, with D perhaps TRBD1 (7 bases). V was trimmed by 4 bases and J by 6 bases, leaving 16 bases between them. From germline, CDR1 is SQVTM and CDR2 ANQGSEA. This CDR3 spans 13 amino acids. The CDR3 nucleotides are TGCAGCGTTGCAGGGGGGTTAAGCGGCGAGCAGTACTTC. Protein product: CSVAGGLSGEQYF.

There are many counts of this clonotype. V usage is TRBV29-1 and J usage is TRBJ2-3; D unclear. The germline V gene has CDR1 SQVTM and CDR2 ANQGSEA. V lost 8 bases to trimming and J lost 6 bases, with 9 bases between them. CDR3 length: 10 residues. The CDR3 sequence is CSIRWDTQYF. The CDR3 DNA reads as TGCAGCATACGATGGGATACGCAGTATTTT.

This clonotype has just a few counts. The genes are TRBV27 and TRBJ2-1; TRBD2 aligns across 9 bases. The trim removed 3 bases at V and 6 bases at J, leaving 15 bases unmatched. From germline, CDR1 is MNHEY and CDR2 SMNVEV (reference sequence). The CDR3 extends over 18 amino acids. The DNA for the CDR3 is TGTGCCAGCAGTTTGGGGCGCGCGTTCGCTAGCGGGGCCAATGAGCAGTTCTTC. This encodes CASSLGRAFASGANEQFF.

This chain links TRBV5-5 with TRBJ1-1; a possible D gene is TRBD1 (6 bases). This CDR3 contains 11 residues. V lost 2 bases, J lost 9 bases, and 8 bases lay in between. The germline V gene has CDR1 SGHKS and CDR2 YYEKEE (reference sequence). In DNA form, the CDR3 reads TGTGCCAGCAGCTTACAGGGTAAAGCTTTCTTT. This codes for CASSLQGKAFF.

As DNA, the CDR3 is TGTGCCAGCGGGGATCCGGTTGGGGAGGTCCCTATTCCCTCTGGGGCCAACGTCCTGACTTTC. This sequence encodes CASGDPVGEVPIPSGANVLTF. The chain links TRBV2 to TRBJ2-6; weak D call: TRBD2 (6 bases). The CDR3 has 21 amino acids. V lost 8 bases, J lost 0 bases, and 29 bases lay in between. Germline assignment: CDR1 SNHLY and CDR2 FYNNEI.

The CDR3 DNA sequence: TGTGCCACCAGCAGAGACCGGGACTCCCCGCATCCCGATACGCAGTATTTT. Protein: CATSRDRDSPHPDTQYF. This chain uses TRBV15 with TRBJ2-3; possible D gene TRBD2, 6 bases. Per the germline V gene, CDR1 is LNHNV and CDR2 is YYDKDF (reference sequence). V was trimmed by 0 bases and J by 6 bases, leaving 19 bases between them. CDR3 length: 17 amino acids. Full variable domain (remainder filled in from reference TRBV15 and TRBJ2-3): DAMVIQNPRYQVTQFGKPVTLSCSQTLNHNVMYWYQQKSSQAPKLLFHYYDKDFNNEADTPDNFQSRRPNTSFCFLDIRSPGLGDTAMYLCATSRDRDSPHPDTQYFGPGTRLTVL.

The chain employs TRBV7-2 and TRBJ2-1; D may match TRBD1 or TRBD2 (5 bases each). The CDR3 is made up of 13 amino acids. Trimming stripped 5 bases from V and 5 bases from J, with 10 bases between. Germline V gene lookup returns CDR1 SGHTA and CDR2 FQGNSA. The CDR3 DNA is TGTGCCAGCAGCCCCCAGGGAGACAATGAGCAGTTCTTC. Translation gives CASSPQGDNEQFF.

This clonotype was seen a few times. The V gene is TRBV6-4, the J gene TRBJ2-1; 11 positions agree with TRBD1. Germline lookup yields CDR1 MRHNA and CDR2 SNTAGT. The CDR3 is made up of 15 amino acids. J was trimmed by 6 bases and V by 4 bases; bases with no gene match: 5. In nucleotides, the CDR3 is TGTGCCAGCAGTGCGTCAGGGACAGGGGGCAATGAGCAGTTCTTC. Translated, it gives CASSASGTGGNEQFF.

This clonotype was counted between two and nine times. The rearrangement links TRBV6-2 or TRBV6-3 to TRBJ2-1, with 7 nucleotides matching TRBD1. J lost 3 bases, V lost 5 bases, and 7 bases had no gene match. In germline, CDR1 is MNHEY, CDR2 SVGEGT. CDR3 size: 15 residues. Written as DNA, the CDR3 is TGTGCCAGCAGTGCCCGGGACAGAGACTACAATGAGCAGTTCTTC. It specifies CASSARDRDYNEQFF.

The V and J genes are TRBV12-3 or TRBV12-4 and TRBJ1-1; D is uncertain. The CDR3 contains 12 residues. Trimming cost V 4 bases and J 8 bases, with 11 bases left between them. The chain's CDR3 is CASSSPLGEAFF. Here the CDR3 DNA reads TGTGCCAGCAGTTCCCCCTTGGGAGAAGCTTTCTTT.

This chain connects TRBV12-3 or TRBV12-4 to TRBJ1-1; 9 nucleotides agree with TRBD1. V trimming: 4 bases; J trimming: 5 bases; junction bases outside the gene matches: 5. There are 14 residues in the CDR3. CDR3 in amino acids: CASSSGTGRTEAFF. CDR3 in DNA: TGTGCCAGCAGTTCCGGGACAGGGAGGACTGAAGCTTTCTTT.

V gene TRBV5-1 combines with J gene TRBJ2-7; 16 nucleotides match TRBD2. The CDR3 runs 15 residues. The germline V gene has CDR1 SGHRS and CDR2 YFSETQ. With 4 bases clipped from V and 5 bases from J, the junction kept 3 bases outside the gene matches. The chain's CDR3 is CASSGTSGRVNEQYF. DNA for the CDR3: TGCGCCAGCAGCGGGACTAGCGGGAGGGTCAACGAGCAGTACTTC.

The table lists this clonotype with many counts. CDR3 sequence: CASSLWGEETQYF. The CDR3 DNA reads as TGTGCCAGCAGCTTATGGGGGGAGGAGACCCAGTACTTC. The chain links TRBV7-2 to TRBJ2-5, with D maybe TRBD2 (6 bases). The CDR3 length is 13 residues. Germline V gene data show CDR1 as SGHTA and CDR2 as FQGNSA. Trimming stripped 2 bases from V and 5 bases from J, with 9 bases between.

V and J are TRBV7-2 and TRBJ2-5; TRBD2 might be the D (6 bases). V was trimmed by 2 bases and J by 1 base, leaving 14 bases between them. The CDR3 loop spans 16 amino acids. Germline CDR1 SGHTA, CDR2 FQGNSA. CDR3: CASSLSERAFQETQYF. The CDR3 DNA is TGTGCCAGCAGCTTATCGGAGCGGGCGTTCCAAGAGACCCAGTACTTC.

A note on this clonotype: A read error is possible here, since a much larger clone lies one base away. The rearrangement joins TRBV9 to TRBJ2-2; no reliable D call. In germline, CDR1 is SGDLS, CDR2 YYNGEE. The CDR3 runs to 13 residues. V was trimmed by 0 bases and J by 1 base, leaving 1 base between them. The CDR3 nucleotides are TGTGCCAGCAGCGTAGGGAACACCGGGGAGCTGTTTTTT. It yields the protein CASSVGNTGELFF.

This clonotype was counted ten times or more. The J gene is TRBJ2-5, the V gene TRBV10-3, with D possibly being TRBD2 (5 bases). This CDR3 is built from 13 residues. V shed 3 bases and J shed 2 bases, with 7 bases lying between them. The germline gives CDR1 ENHRY, CDR2 SYGVKD. The CDR3 region is CAISEREQETQYF. DNA for the CDR3: TGTGCCATCAGTGAAAGGGAGCAAGAGACCCAGTACTTC.

The rearrangement uses TRBV7-2 and TRBJ2-1; 9 nucleotides line up with TRBD2. This CDR3 spans 14 amino acids. The V gene's germline CDR1 is SGHTA and CDR2 FQGNSA. The V gene end was trimmed by 5 bases and the J gene end by 7 bases; junction bases not matched to a gene: 6. CDR3 nucleotides: TGTGCCAGCAGCCTTAGCGGGAGTTTTAATGAGCAGTTCTTC. Protein sequence: CASSLSGSFNEQFF.

This clonotype was counted a few times. This chain joins TRBV7-6 and TRBJ2-1; D possibly matches TRBD1 or TRBD2 (5 bases each). Per the germline V gene, CDR1 is SGHVS and CDR2 is FNYEAQ. The CDR3 loop spans 16 amino acids. V was clipped by 5 bases and J by 0 bases, with 14 bases between them. The CDR3 is CASSARRGFSYNEQFF. In DNA, the CDR3 is TGTGCCAGCAGCGCCCGTCGGGGCTTCTCCTACAATGAGCAGTTCTTC.

This clonotype was seen more than once but under ten times. CDR3 coding DNA: TGTGCCAGCAGTTACCCTCGGGGAACCGGGGAGCTGTTTTTT. Its translation is CASSYPRGTGELFF. This chain links TRBV6-6 with TRBJ2-2; maybe TRBD2 (5 bases). The CDR3 loop spans 14 amino acids. Germline V gene data show CDR1 as MNHNY and CDR2 as SVGAGI (reference sequence). Trimming removed 2 bases from V and 5 bases from J, with 9 bases in between.

This chain connects TRBV12-3 or TRBV12-4 to TRBJ2-3; unclear D gene. CDR3 length: 12 amino acids. V gave up 5 bases and J gave up 4 bases, with 7 bases separating them. The CDR3: CASSRASDTQYF. For the CDR3, the DNA is TGTGCCAGCAGTCGGGCATCAGATACGCAGTATTTT.

This chain uses TRBV12-3 or TRBV12-4 with TRBJ1-5; 7 nucleotides line up with TRBD1. V lost 6 bases to trimming and J lost 5 bases; unmatched junction nucleotides: 7. CDR3 size: 14 residues. The CDR3 region is CASSLRDSYQPQHF. The DNA for the CDR3 is TGTGCCAGCAGCCTCCGGGACAGTTATCAGCCCCAGCATTTT.

This clonotype was seen more than once but under ten times. The J gene is TRBJ2-5, the V gene TRBV13, with D perhaps matching TRBD2 (6 bases). The ends were cut back, 5 bases at V and 0 bases at J, with 10 bases in the middle. The germline gives CDR1 PRHDT, CDR2 FYEKMQ (reference sequence). This CDR3 contains 14 residues. The CDR3 sequence is CASSIRDYQETQYF. Written as DNA, the CDR3 is TGTGCCAGCAGCATCCGGGACTACCAAGAGACCCAGTACTTC. The whole variable domain, remainder taken from reference TRBV13 and TRBJ2-5, is AAGVIQSPRHLIKEKRETATLKCYPIPRHDTVYWYQQGPGQDPQFLISFYEKMQSDKGSIPDRFSAQQFSDYHSELNMSSLELGDSALYFCASSIRDYQETQYFGPGTRLLVL.